Listed here is a single TCR beta chain. Each CDR3 protein is one row after TCRdb ran MiXCR on the 5' RACE reads. The sample has around 960,000 distinct CDR3 sequences; about 12% are singletons. The source of the sample is a study of identical twins. The same specimen was also included in a second study, on yellow fever vaccine responses in identical twins.

The specimen was PBMCs. The receptor's source is a woman younger than 30 in good health.

DNA for the CDR3: TGTGCCAGCACCCGGGGGATGAACACTGAAGCTTTCTTT. It yields the protein CASTRGMNTEAFF. The chain uses TRBV11-1 and TRBJ1-1; a possible D gene is TRBD1 (5 bases). The CDR3 loop spans 13 amino acids. V lost 7 bases and J 0 bases, leaving 9 bases between the germline ends. CDR1 and CDR2 from the germline V gene are SGHAT and FQDESV (reference sequence). The whole variable domain, filled in from reference TRBV11-1 and TRBJ1-1, reads EAEVAQSPRYKITEKSQAVAFWCDPISGHATLYWYRQILGQGPELLVQFQDESVVDDSQLPKDRFSAERLKGVDSTLKIQPAELGDSAMYLCASTRGMNTEAFFGQGTRLTVV.